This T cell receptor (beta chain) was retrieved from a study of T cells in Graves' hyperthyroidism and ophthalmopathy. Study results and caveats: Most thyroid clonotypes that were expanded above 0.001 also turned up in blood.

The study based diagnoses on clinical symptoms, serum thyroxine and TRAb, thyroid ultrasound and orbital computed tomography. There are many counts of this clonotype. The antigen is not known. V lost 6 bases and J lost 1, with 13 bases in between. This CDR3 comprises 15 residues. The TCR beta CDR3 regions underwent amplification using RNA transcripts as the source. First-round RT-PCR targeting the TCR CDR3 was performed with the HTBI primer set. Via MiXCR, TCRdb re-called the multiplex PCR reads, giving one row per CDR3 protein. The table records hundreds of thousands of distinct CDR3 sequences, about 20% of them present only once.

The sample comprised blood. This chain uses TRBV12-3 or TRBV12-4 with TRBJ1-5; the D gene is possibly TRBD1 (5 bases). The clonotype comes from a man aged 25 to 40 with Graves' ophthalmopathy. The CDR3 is CASRLTGDSNQPQHF. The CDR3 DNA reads TGTGCCAGCAGGCTCACAGGAGACAGCAATCAGCCCCAGCATTTT.